The present T cell receptor beta chain was sequenced within a study of T-cell memory formation after mild COVID-19. Between the trimmed V and J ends, which lost 6 bases and 0 bases, there was a span of 16 bases. The CDR3 consists of 16 residues. The germline V gene has CDR1 SGHRS and CDR2 YFSETQ. This clonotype has a handful of counts. TCRdb independently ran MiXCR on the 5' RACE reads; one entry per CDR3 protein. The repertoire includes about 350,000 distinct CDR3 sequences, roughly an eighth of them detected once, and 22% sits in the top ten. This rearrangement joins TRBV5-1 to TRBJ2-1, with D unresolved. The clonotype comes from a man younger than 30 who had mild COVID-19 (a few samples of this study predate the infection). Cell type and time point are not known. Sequences were obtained from PBMCs or a T cell subset sorted from them (not recorded which). The CDR3 DNA follows: TGCGCCAGCACTTTGGGAAGGACCAACTCCTACAATGAGCAGTTCTTC. Amino acids: CASTLGRTNSYNEQFF.